Listed below are T cell receptor beta chains from one sample, sequenced in a study of cytomegalovirus exposure and HLA in healthy donors. Profiled with immunoSEQ multiplex PCR; TCRdb holds only in-frame clones, not every one. The repertoire holds 150,000 to 200,000 clones, with more than 65% as singletons. The sequenced material came from PBMCs. The receptors derive from a man aged 35-49 years in good health and CMV-seropositive. Each CDR3 is given with its conserved first and last residue. The order of the fields is D gene, V gene, J gene, clone size, CDR3 DNA, CDR3 protein. The D gene is left open where the match is weak. For some rows the clone size is stated as once, few or many, or as a class when expanded; others skip it.

D gene: NA
V gene: TRBV7-8
J gene: TRBJ1-1
clone size: NA
CDR3 DNA: TGTGCCAGCAGCTCAGTCGCGGATCTCGGTGGCACTGAAGCTTTCTTT
CDR3 protein: CASSSVADLGGTEAFF

D gene: TRBD2
V gene: TRBV30
J gene: TRBJ2-1
clone size: NA
CDR3 DNA: TGTGCCTGGACTAGCGGGAGCTCCTACAATGAGCAGTTCTTC
CDR3 protein: CAWTSGSSYNEQFF

D gene: TRBD1
V gene: TRBV27
J gene: TRBJ2-3
clone size: NA
CDR3 DNA: TGTGCCAGCAGAGAGTCTGGGACAGGGGGCGCGGATACGCAGTATTTT
CDR3 protein: CASRESGTGGADTQYF

D gene: NA
V gene: TRBV7-9
J gene: TRBJ1-5
clone size: NA
CDR3 DNA: TGTGCCAGCAGCTTAGGAGAGGCAGGGGCACAGCCCCAGCATTTT
CDR3 protein: CASSLGEAGAQPQHF

D gene: NA
V gene: TRBV9
J gene: TRBJ1-1
clone size: NA
CDR3 DNA: TGTGCCAGCAGCGTAGGTCCAGGAGACAGCACTGAAGCTTTCTTT
CDR3 protein: CASSVGPGDSTEAFF

D gene: TRBD2
V gene: TRBV7-9
J gene: TRBJ2-7
clone size: NA
CDR3 DNA: TGTGCCAGCAGCTTCCGAACGGGAGGCGAGCAGTACTTC
CDR3 protein: CASSFRTGGEQYF

D gene: TRBD1
V gene: TRBV13
J gene: TRBJ1-2
clone size: NA
CDR3 DNA: TGTGCCAGCAGCGTGGGACAGCTTTATGGCTACACCTTC
CDR3 protein: CASSVGQLYGYTF

D gene: NA
V gene: TRBV6-1
J gene: TRBJ2-1
clone size: NA
CDR3 DNA: TGTGCCAGCAGTGCGGGTGGATCTCCTGCGAATGAGCAGTTCTTC
CDR3 protein: CASSAGGSPANEQFF

D gene: NA
V gene: TRBV5-1
J gene: TRBJ1-3
clone size: NA
CDR3 DNA: TGCGCCAGCAGCCCGGACGGAAAATCCGGGGATTTT
CDR3 protein: CASSPDGKSGDF

D gene: NA
V gene: TRBV6-5
J gene: TRBJ2-5
clone size: NA
CDR3 DNA: TGTGCCAGCAGTGCTTCCGGGACAAAAGAGACCCAGTACTTC
CDR3 protein: CASSASGTKETQYF

D gene: NA
V gene: TRBV9
J gene: TRBJ2-2
clone size: NA
CDR3 DNA: TGTGCCAGCAGTGCGGCCGGGGAGCTGTTTTTT
CDR3 protein: CASSAAGELFF

D gene: TRBD2
V gene: TRBV25-1
J gene: TRBJ2-7
clone size: NA
CDR3 DNA: TGTGCCAGCAGTGAATGGGAGGGACGGAAAACCTACGAGCAGTACTTC
CDR3 protein: CASSEWEGRKTYEQYF

D gene: NA
V gene: TRBV5-1
J gene: TRBJ2-3
clone size: NA
CDR3 DNA: TGCGCCAGCAGCTTGAGGACACCCGCTGATACGCAGTATTTT
CDR3 protein: CASSLRTPADTQYF

D gene: TRBD2
V gene: TRBV5-4
J gene: TRBJ2-7
clone size: NA
CDR3 DNA: TGTGCCAGCAGCATTTTTCTAGCGGGGGGCGCAACGGACGAGCAGTACTTC
CDR3 protein: CASSIFLAGGATDEQYF

D gene: NA
V gene: TRBV5-6
J gene: TRBJ1-2
clone size: few
CDR3 DNA: TGTGCCAGCAGCTTGGTCGGGAACTATGGCTACACCTTC
CDR3 protein: CASSLVGNYGYTF

D gene: NA
V gene: TRBV18
J gene: TRBJ2-7
clone size: NA
CDR3 DNA: TGTGCCAGCTCACCCTATACAGGGAACTCCTACGAGCAGTACTTC
CDR3 protein: CASSPYTGNSYEQYF

D gene: TRBD1
V gene: TRBV5-6
J gene: TRBJ1-2
clone size: NA
CDR3 DNA: TGTGCCAGCAGCGTACAGGGGGCTGTCTTCTTGTCAGCTAACTATGGCTACACCTTC
CDR3 protein: CASSVQGAVFLSANYGYTF

D gene: NA
V gene: TRBV11-3
J gene: TRBJ2-1
clone size: NA
CDR3 DNA: TGTGCCAGCAGCTTAGATCTAAGTGGTACGGGGGGCCGGCAGTTCTTC
CDR3 protein: CASSLDLSGTGGRQFF

D gene: NA
V gene: TRBV28
J gene: TRBJ1-6
clone size: NA
CDR3 DNA: TGTGCCAGCAGTAGAGTGGAACAGCTTAATTCACCCCTCCACTTT
CDR3 protein: CASSRVEQLNSPLHF

D gene: NA
V gene: TRBV7-8
J gene: TRBJ1-5
clone size: NA
CDR3 DNA: TGTGCCAGCAGCGAGCTACGGGGGGTCGATCAGCCCCAGCATTTT
CDR3 protein: CASSELRGVDQPQHF

D gene: TRBD1
V gene: TRBV5-1
J gene: TRBJ2-1
clone size: NA
CDR3 DNA: TGCGCCAGCAGCTTAACAGGGGACCCCTACAATGAGCAGTTCTTC
CDR3 protein: CASSLTGDPYNEQFF

D gene: TRBD1
V gene: TRBV19
J gene: TRBJ2-2
clone size: NA
CDR3 DNA: TGTGCCACCTCGACAGGGCGAACCACCGGGGAGCTGTTTTTT
CDR3 protein: CATSTGRTTGELFF

D gene: TRBD1
V gene: TRBV28
J gene: TRBJ1-6
clone size: NA
CDR3 DNA: TGTGTCACCTATCCGGGACAGGACTCCTATAATTCACCCCTCCACTTT
CDR3 protein: CVTYPGQDSYNSPLHF

D gene: NA
V gene: TRBV27
J gene: TRBJ1-2
clone size: NA
CDR3 DNA: TGTGCCAGCAGTTTAAGGGGGTATGGCTACACCTTC
CDR3 protein: CASSLRGYGYTF

D gene: TRBD2
V gene: TRBV6-5
J gene: TRBJ2-7
clone size: NA
CDR3 DNA: TGTGCCAGCAGGTCCCTAGCGGGGGGTTACGAGCAGTACTTC
CDR3 protein: CASRSLAGGYEQYF

D gene: NA
V gene: TRBV2
J gene: TRBJ2-2
clone size: once
CDR3 DNA: TGTGCCAGCAGTGAAGGTGGGGGCCTCGGGGAGCTGTTTTTT
CDR3 protein: CASSEGGGLGELFF

D gene: NA
V gene: TRBV5-1
J gene: TRBJ2-1
clone size: NA
CDR3 DNA: TGCGCCAGCAGCTTGGGGCTAGATGAGCAGTTCTTC
CDR3 protein: CASSLGLDEQFF

D gene: NA
V gene: TRBV20-1
J gene: TRBJ2-7
clone size: NA
CDR3 DNA: TGCAGTGGGGGGGAGTCCTACGAGCAGTACTTC
CDR3 protein: CSGGESYEQYF

D gene: NA
V gene: TRBV10-3
J gene: TRBJ2-1
clone size: NA
CDR3 DNA: TGTGCCATCCAGCGGCCCTCCTACAATGAGCAGTTCTTC
CDR3 protein: CAIQRPSYNEQFF

D gene: NA
V gene: TRBV2
J gene: TRBJ2-1
clone size: NA
CDR3 DNA: TGTGCCAGCAGTGCGGGGGTTCAGAGTGAGCAGTTCTTC
CDR3 protein: CASSAGVQSEQFF

D gene: TRBD2
V gene: TRBV7-9
J gene: TRBJ2-7
clone size: NA
CDR3 DNA: TGTGCCAGCAGCTTACCGGCTAGCGGGATGAGCTCCTACGAGCAGTACTTC
CDR3 protein: CASSLPASGMSSYEQYF

D gene: TRBD1
V gene: TRBV7-9
J gene: TRBJ1-2
clone size: NA
CDR3 DNA: TGTGCCAGCAGCTTGGGGACAGGGAACTATGGCTACACCTTC
CDR3 protein: CASSLGTGNYGYTF

D gene: TRBD2
V gene: TRBV27
J gene: TRBJ2-2
clone size: NA
CDR3 DNA: TGTGCCAGCAGTCCAGGGACTAGCGGGGGCACGAACACCGGGGAGCTGTTTTTT
CDR3 protein: CASSPGTSGGTNTGELFF

D gene: NA
V gene: TRBV7-9
J gene: TRBJ1-1
clone size: NA
CDR3 DNA: TGTGCCAGCAGCTTTGGCCAGAAGAACACTGAAGCTTTCTTT
CDR3 protein: CASSFGQKNTEAFF

D gene: NA
V gene: TRBV19
J gene: TRBJ2-5
clone size: NA
CDR3 DNA: TGTGCCAGTTCTCCCATATTCGGGCAAGAGACCCAGTACTTC
CDR3 protein: CASSPIFGQETQYF

D gene: TRBD2
V gene: TRBV27
J gene: TRBJ2-2
clone size: NA
CDR3 DNA: TGTGCCAGCAAGGGACTAGCGGGATATACCGGGGAGCTGTTTTTT
CDR3 protein: CASKGLAGYTGELFF

D gene: TRBD1
V gene: TRBV19
J gene: TRBJ1-5
clone size: few
CDR3 DNA: TGTGCCAGTAGTACCAGACAGGGAGGACAGCCCCAGCATTTT
CDR3 protein: CASSTRQGGQPQHF

D gene: NA
V gene: TRBV25-1
J gene: TRBJ1-1
clone size: NA
CDR3 DNA: TGTGCCAGCAGTTTAGGGCAGGGGACGACCCTGAACACTGAAGCTTTCTTT
CDR3 protein: CASSLGQGTTLNTEAFF

D gene: NA
V gene: TRBV30
J gene: TRBJ2-1
clone size: once
CDR3 DNA: TGTGCCTGGAGGGCAGGGAGGAATGAGCAGTTCTTC
CDR3 protein: CAWRAGRNEQFF

D gene: TRBD2
V gene: TRBV5-1
J gene: TRBJ2-1
clone size: NA
CDR3 DNA: TGCGCCAGCAGCTACGTCCGGACTAGCGGGAGCTTCAATGAGCAGTTCTTC
CDR3 protein: CASSYVRTSGSFNEQFF

D gene: NA
V gene: TRBV12-5
J gene: TRBJ2-1
clone size: NA
CDR3 DNA: TGTGCTAGTGGTTTGGTACGGGGGACCTACAATGAGCAGTTCTTC
CDR3 protein: CASGLVRGTYNEQFF

D gene: TRBD2
V gene: TRBV19
J gene: TRBJ2-1
clone size: NA
CDR3 DNA: TGTGCCAGTAGTAGCCAGCGGGAGTGGGATGAGCAGTTCTTC
CDR3 protein: CASSSQREWDEQFF

D gene: TRBD1
V gene: TRBV6-5
J gene: TRBJ1-2
clone size: NA
CDR3 DNA: TGTGCCAGCAGCTATAGCTCGGGACAGCACTATGGCTACACCTTC
CDR3 protein: CASSYSSGQHYGYTF

D gene: NA
V gene: TRBV7-6
J gene: TRBJ2-1
clone size: NA
CDR3 DNA: TGTGCCAGCAGCGCCATGGGCCGGGAGCAGTTCTTC
CDR3 protein: CASSAMGREQFF

D gene: TRBD1
V gene: TRBV7-8
J gene: TRBJ1-2
clone size: NA
CDR3 DNA: TGTGCCAGCAGCCCAACCGGACAGGGGAAAAGTGGCTACACCTTC
CDR3 protein: CASSPTGQGKSGYTF

D gene: NA
V gene: TRBV6-5
J gene: TRBJ2-7
clone size: NA
CDR3 DNA: TGTGCCAGCAGTTACTCGAGTCTGGGGCCCTACGAGCAGTACTTC
CDR3 protein: CASSYSSLGPYEQYF

D gene: NA
V gene: TRBV28
J gene: TRBJ1-1
clone size: NA
CDR3 DNA: TGTGCCAGCAGCAATACAGGGATTGAAGCTTTCTTT
CDR3 protein: CASSNTGIEAFF

D gene: TRBD1
V gene: TRBV7-9
J gene: TRBJ2-3
clone size: NA
CDR3 DNA: TGTGCCAGCAGCTTAAGGGACAGGGGGCTAGAGGGGCCGGATAATACGCAGTATTTT
CDR3 protein: CASSLRDRGLEGPDNTQYF

D gene: TRBD1
V gene: TRBV11-2
J gene: TRBJ2-7
clone size: NA
CDR3 DNA: TGTGCCAGCAGCCCATCGGACAGGACCGGGTGGGAGCAGTACTTC
CDR3 protein: CASSPSDRTGWEQYF

D gene: NA
V gene: TRBV28
J gene: TRBJ2-7
clone size: NA
CDR3 DNA: TGTGCCAGCAGTTTGAGGAAACACCCCTACGAGCAGTACTTC
CDR3 protein: CASSLRKHPYEQYF

D gene: TRBD1
V gene: TRBV5-4
J gene: TRBJ2-7
clone size: NA
CDR3 DNA: TGTGCCAGCAGCTGGGGACAGGGCCCCTACGAGCAGTACTTC
CDR3 protein: CASSWGQGPYEQYF

D gene: NA
V gene: TRBV6-5
J gene: TRBJ1-1
clone size: few
CDR3 DNA: TGTGCCAGCAGTTACTCAAAGGGGATAAGTACTGAAGCTTTCTTT
CDR3 protein: CASSYSKGISTEAFF

D gene: TRBD2
V gene: TRBV10-2
J gene: TRBJ2-1
clone size: NA
CDR3 DNA: TGCGCCAGCAGTGGGGAGGGACGGCTATACAATGAGCAGTTCTTC
CDR3 protein: CASSGEGRLYNEQFF

D gene: TRBD2
V gene: TRBV29-1
J gene: TRBJ2-5
clone size: NA
CDR3 DNA: TGCAGCGTACTAGCGGCCCAAGAGACCCAGTACTTC
CDR3 protein: CSVLAAQETQYF

D gene: NA
V gene: TRBV2
J gene: TRBJ1-6
clone size: NA
CDR3 DNA: TGTGCCAGCAGTACAGGTGGAAATTCACCCCTCCACTTT
CDR3 protein: CASSTGGNSPLHF

D gene: NA
V gene: TRBV11-2
J gene: TRBJ2-3
clone size: NA
CDR3 DNA: TGTGCCAGCAGCGCCGGGATTGGGAGACAGGGCACAGATACGCAGTATTTT
CDR3 protein: CASSAGIGRQGTDTQYF

D gene: TRBD2
V gene: TRBV7-9
J gene: TRBJ2-3
clone size: NA
CDR3 DNA: TGTGCCAGCAGCCCTGGACTAGCGGTCACAGATACGCAGTATTTT
CDR3 protein: CASSPGLAVTDTQYF

D gene: NA
V gene: TRBV29-1
J gene: TRBJ1-1
clone size: NA
CDR3 DNA: TGCAGCGTTGAAGGGACAGTAAAAGCTTTCTTT
CDR3 protein: CSVEGTVKAFF

D gene: TRBD1
V gene: TRBV7-3
J gene: TRBJ1-1
clone size: NA
CDR3 DNA: TGTGCCAGCAGTCAGGTCGGACAGGGGAGTACTGAAGCTTTCTTT
CDR3 protein: CASSQVGQGSTEAFF

D gene: NA
V gene: TRBV7-2
J gene: TRBJ2-6
clone size: NA
CDR3 DNA: TGTGCCAGCAGCCCGGTCTGGGCCAACGTCCTGACTTTC
CDR3 protein: CASSPVWANVLTF